This T cell receptor (beta chain) was sequenced during a study of blood T cell repertoires in COVID-19 (dated by TCRdb to 2019 to 2021). Some background on the complete study: The collaborator samples originated in the United States, Italy and Spain and spanned the acute and convalescent phases of COVID-19. The material from the prospective study consisted of cDNA or gDNA derived from T cells, B-cell-depleted T cells, or PBMCs. The dataset comprised deeply sampled blood TCRbeta repertoires from subjects exposed to, actively infected with, or recovered from COVID-19. The repertoires were released in a freely available public database intended as a resource for research on the immune response to SARS-CoV-2. Samples were obtained from the ongoing ImmuneRACE study (first 160 participants) and from over 1,000 subjects provided by 6 global collaborators. A de-identified subject ID, COVID-19 status, age in years and sex were almost always included in the sample metadata. Where HLA class I and class II types were available, the types were taken from metadata supplied by the sample provider, not from assay-based typing. General findings and caveats noted by the study authors: How much clinical and demographic metadata was included differed by source and by participant, and the metadata was provided uncurated.

To note about this clone: The specificity of this receptor is unknown. No per-base quality is available; no much larger clone lies one base away.

The immunoSEQ Assay, a bias-controlled multiplex PCR, was used to amplify TCRbeta CDR3 regions from genomic DNA. As for the authors' bioinformatics: Nucleated cell counts per sample were estimated from amplification of reference gene primers within the assay. To quantify the absolute abundance of each unique TCRbeta CDR3 rearrangement, sequence reads were collapsed and filtered. For each sample, productive Simpson clonality was calculated by taking the square root of Simpson's diversity index across productive rearrangements. TCRdb re-hosts the immuneACCESS table, in-frame sequences only. Its copies lack some clones; in the studies checked, an unresolved V gene accounts for under half of them, and the cause for the rest is not known. V and J calls and clone size are as listed in that table; D and trimming were resolved from the DNA. The sample table contains under 300,000 clones; only one count was recorded for about 90% of them. The ten largest clones add up to 1.5% to 2% of the sample.

Enrolling through a virtual design, the prospective study's participants ranged in age from roughly 18 to 90 years and lived across 24 United States geographic areas. Cohort assignment in the prospective study relied on participant-reported clinical history from a screening survey and a study questionnaire. Recovered participants in ImmuneRACE Cohort 3 were defined by two consecutive negative NP/OP PCR tests, clearance by a healthcare professional, or resolution of symptoms. In the prospective study, whole blood, serum and a nasopharyngeal or oropharyngeal swab were collected from each participant by mobile phlebotomists. Additional blood draws and questionnaires over a 2-month period could optionally be provided by prospective study participants. Before DNA extraction, blood samples from the prospective study were shipped at room temperature or frozen. The clonotype was recovered from a young woman who had recovered from COVID-19. Sequencing input: PBMCs or T cells enriched from blood (not recorded which).

The DNA sequence follows: TGTGCCAGCAGCCCCGGGACACGCGAGCAGTACTTC. It translates as CASSPGTREQYF. This receptor chain uses TRBV7-2 and TRBJ2-7; possibly the D gene is TRBD1, per 6 matching bases. The CDR1 and CDR2 encoded by the germline V gene are SGHTA and FQGNSA. V and J are truncated by 5 bases and 6 bases respectively, leaving an intervening sequence of 11 bases. From the cysteine up to the phenylalanine, the CDR3 has a length of 12 residues. Of all the DNA, just the CDR3 is kept, 36 bases in frame from base 1.